This is a list of T cell receptor beta chains from one sample in a study of CD8 T cells in Susac syndrome. Via MiXCR, TCRdb re-called the immunoSEQ multiplex PCR reads, giving one row per CDR3 protein. The sample lists 250,000 to 300,000 distinct CDR3 sequences; 89% were seen once. Sequencing used CD8+ T cells from PBMCs. The receptors were sampled from a human donor with multiple sclerosis. The CDR3 runs from the conserved cysteine through the conserved F or W. Each record gives: V gene, J gene, clone size, D gene, CDR3 protein, CDR3 DNA. The D gene is left open where the match is weak. The size field is filled for only some rows; it gives once, few, many or a size class.

V gene: TRBV28
J gene: TRBJ1-3
clone size: .
D gene: TRBD1
CDR3 protein: CASSTWTGLSGNTIYF
CDR3 DNA: TGTGCCAGCAGTACCTGGACAGGACTCTCTGGAAACACCATATATTTT

V gene: TRBV11-2
J gene: TRBJ2-7
clone size: .
D gene: TRBD2
CDR3 protein: CASSSLGREPAYEQYF
CDR3 DNA: TGTGCCAGCAGCTCCCTCGGGCGGGAGCCAGCATACGAGCAGTACTTC

V gene: TRBV12-3/TRBV12-4
J gene: TRBJ2-1
clone size: many
D gene: .
CDR3 protein: CASSFGNEQFF
CDR3 DNA: TGTGCCAGCAGTTTTGGCAATGAGCAGTTCTTC

V gene: TRBV30
J gene: TRBJ2-2
clone size: once
D gene: TRBD1
CDR3 protein: CAWSTGDWTGELFF
CDR3 DNA: TGTGCCTGGAGTACAGGGGATTGGACCGGGGAGCTGTTTTTT

V gene: TRBV2
J gene: TRBJ1-4
clone size: .
D gene: .
CDR3 protein: CASSRRPGTNEKLFF
CDR3 DNA: TGTGCCAGCAGTCGCCGACCTGGGACTAATGAAAAACTGTTTTTT

V gene: TRBV2
J gene: TRBJ2-4
clone size: .
D gene: .
CDR3 protein: CASSETGEGAKNIQYF
CDR3 DNA: TGTGCCAGCAGTGAAACAGGGGAGGGGGCCAAAAACATTCAGTACTTC

V gene: TRBV4-3
J gene: TRBJ2-3
clone size: .
D gene: TRBD1
CDR3 protein: CASSQEGRGTVADTQYF
CDR3 DNA: TGCGCCAGCAGCCAAGAGGGAAGAGGGACAGTCGCAGATACGCAGTATTTT

V gene: TRBV12-3/TRBV12-4
J gene: TRBJ1-3
clone size: once
D gene: .
CDR3 protein: CASSAQGPPGNTIYF
CDR3 DNA: TGTGCCAGCAGCGCACAGGGTCCCCCGGGAAACACCATATATTTT

V gene: TRBV7-8
J gene: TRBJ2-5
clone size: .
D gene: .
CDR3 protein: CASSLTGMSEETQYF
CDR3 DNA: TGTGCCAGCAGCTTAACAGGGATGTCGGAAGAGACCCAGTACTTC

V gene: TRBV29-1
J gene: TRBJ1-3
clone size: .
D gene: .
CDR3 protein: CSVEDGRTGGNTIYF
CDR3 DNA: TGCAGCGTTGAAGATGGGCGAACGGGAGGAAACACCATATATTTT

V gene: TRBV7-9
J gene: TRBJ2-1
clone size: .
D gene: .
CDR3 protein: CASSPAQGRDGEQFF
CDR3 DNA: TGTGCCAGCAGCCCAGCCCAGGGGAGGGACGGTGAGCAGTTCTTC

V gene: TRBV4-1
J gene: TRBJ1-3
clone size: .
D gene: .
CDR3 protein: CASSQESDTIYF
CDR3 DNA: TGCGCCAGCAGCCAAGAATCAGACACCATATATTTT

V gene: TRBV28
J gene: TRBJ2-3
clone size: .
D gene: .
CDR3 protein: CARRHKSGDNSDTQYF
CDR3 DNA: TGTGCCAGAAGACACAAGAGCGGGGACAACTCAGATACGCAGTATTTT

V gene: TRBV7-2
J gene: TRBJ2-1
clone size: .
D gene: .
CDR3 protein: CASSLAGGAYNEQFF
CDR3 DNA: TGTGCCAGCAGCTTAGCGGGGGGGGCTTACAATGAGCAGTTCTTC

V gene: TRBV4-2
J gene: TRBJ1-1
clone size: .
D gene: .
CDR3 protein: CASSQNEGEVTEAFF
CDR3 DNA: TGTGCCAGCAGCCAAAATGAAGGGGAGGTCACTGAAGCTTTCTTT

V gene: TRBV5-6
J gene: TRBJ2-7
clone size: .
D gene: .
CDR3 protein: CASSSWDTGDEQYF
CDR3 DNA: TGTGCCAGCAGCTCCTGGGACACCGGGGACGAGCAGTACTTC

V gene: TRBV20-1
J gene: TRBJ2-3
clone size: .
D gene: TRBD2
CDR3 protein: CSAPGLAGDTDTQYF
CDR3 DNA: TGCAGTGCCCCGGGACTAGCGGGGGACACAGATACGCAGTATTTT

V gene: TRBV27
J gene: TRBJ2-2
clone size: .
D gene: .
CDR3 protein: CASSDLRTGELFF
CDR3 DNA: TGTGCCAGCAGTGATTTGCGCACCGGGGAGCTGTTTTTT

V gene: TRBV4-3
J gene: TRBJ2-3
clone size: .
D gene: .
CDR3 protein: CASSLEPGGSFVTQYF
CDR3 DNA: TGCGCCAGCAGCCTAGAGCCCGGGGGCAGTTTCGTTACGCAGTATTTT

V gene: TRBV28
J gene: TRBJ2-7
clone size: .
D gene: .
CDR3 protein: CASKGLYEQYF
CDR3 DNA: TGTGCCAGCAAAGGGCTCTACGAGCAGTACTTC

V gene: TRBV7-9
J gene: TRBJ1-1
clone size: .
D gene: .
CDR3 protein: CASSLMGHLGAFF
CDR3 DNA: TGTGCCAGCAGCTTAATGGGCCACTTGGGGGCTTTCTTT

V gene: TRBV28
J gene: TRBJ2-3
clone size: once
D gene: TRBD2
CDR3 protein: CASSFLAGTTDTQYF
CDR3 DNA: TGTGCCAGCAGTTTCCTAGCGGGAACCACAGATACGCAGTATTTT

V gene: TRBV30
J gene: TRBJ2-5
clone size: .
D gene: TRBD1
CDR3 protein: CACHLGTGLETQYF
CDR3 DNA: TGTGCCTGCCACTTAGGGACAGGGTTAGAGACCCAGTACTTC

V gene: TRBV7-8
J gene: TRBJ2-7
clone size: .
D gene: TRBD2
CDR3 protein: CASSPQGLAGGYEQYF
CDR3 DNA: TGTGCCAGCAGCCCCCAAGGACTAGCGGGGGGGTACGAGCAGTACTTC

V gene: TRBV28
J gene: TRBJ2-7
clone size: .
D gene: TRBD1
CDR3 protein: CASRGTGIYEQYF
CDR3 DNA: TGTGCCAGCAGAGGGACAGGGATTTACGAGCAGTACTTC

V gene: TRBV6-1
J gene: TRBJ2-1
clone size: .
D gene: TRBD2
CDR3 protein: CASSPEPSGNDNEQFF
CDR3 DNA: TGTGCCAGCAGCCCCGAGCCCAGCGGGAATGACAATGAGCAGTTCTTC

V gene: TRBV7-8
J gene: TRBJ1-4
clone size: .
D gene: .
CDR3 protein: CASSPRLGEKLFF
CDR3 DNA: TGTGCCAGCAGCCCCCGGTTGGGGGAAAAACTGTTTTTT

V gene: TRBV11-2
J gene: TRBJ2-5
clone size: .
D gene: .
CDR3 protein: CASSLDGMGGETQYF
CDR3 DNA: TGTGCCAGCAGCTTAGATGGGATGGGGGGTGAGACCCAGTACTTC

V gene: TRBV25-1
J gene: TRBJ1-1
clone size: .
D gene: .
CDR3 protein: CASSGPDRLGGTEAFF
CDR3 DNA: TGTGCCAGCAGTGGACCCGACAGACTGGGGGGCACTGAAGCTTTCTTT